These 22 T cell receptor beta chains were all obtained from the same sample, sequenced in a study of preoperative IRX-2 immunotherapy in early breast cancer. Treatment of the sample: preoperative locoregional IRX-2 cytokine immunotherapy. Sequencing used immunoSEQ multiplex PCR; TCRdb keeps in-frame clones, though not all of them. The sample records 20,000 to 25,000 clones, 70% to 90% being singletons. Sequenced material: tumor tissue, taken after IRX-2 immunotherapy. The receptors were sampled from a human donor with breast cancer.

The V call is TRBV7-9, the J call TRBJ2-3; 10 bases align to TRBD2. V shed 5 bases, J shed 1 base, and the junction held 3 bases outside the gene matches. The germline V gene has CDR1 SEHNR and CDR2 FQNEAQ (reference sequence). This CDR3 has 15 amino acids. This chain's CDR3 is CASSTTSGGTDTQYF. As DNA, the CDR3 is TGTGCCAGCAGCACAACTAGCGGGGGCACAGATACGCAGTATTTT.

V gene TRBV7-8 combines with J gene TRBJ2-1, with a tentative D call TRBD2 (5 bases). This CDR3 has 14 amino acids. V was cut by 5 bases and J by 5 bases, with 13 bases left in between. CDR1 is SGHVS, CDR2 FQNEAQ, per germline. The CDR3, as DNA: TGTGCCAGCAGCCTAAGGACTGGTAACAATGAGCAGTTCTTC. Amino acids: CASSLRTGNNEQFF.

V is TRBV6-6 and J is TRBJ2-7; D unresolved. Germline V gene data show CDR1 as MNHNY and CDR2 as SVGAGI (reference sequence). V lost 2 bases to trimming and J lost 3 bases, with 14 bases between them. This CDR3 has 15 amino acids. The CDR3 DNA reads as TGTGCCAGCAGTTACGGACCCCCGTCCGACTACGAGCAGTACGTC. Its translation is CASSYGPPSDYEQYV.

The chain employs TRBV18 and TRBJ1-3; D remains unclear. CDR1 and CDR2 (germline): KGHSH, LQKENI. Deletions cut 0 bases from V and 3 bases from J, with 0 bases between. This CDR3 is built from 12 residues. For the CDR3, the DNA is TGTGCCAGCTCACCACCTGGAAACACCATATATTTT. Protein product: CASSPPGNTIYF.

V is TRBV5-1 and J is TRBJ2-2; the D gene is possibly TRBD2 (5 bases). Germline loops: CDR1 SGHRS, CDR2 YFSETQ. The CDR3 consists of 17 residues. Trimming pared 8 bases from V and 4 bases from J, leaving 24 bases between. CDR3 DNA: TGCGCCAGTCCGTTCGAGGGCGAACGTGGGCGCACCGGGGAGCTGTTTTTT. Its translation: CASPFEGERGRTGELFF.

V and J are TRBV27 and TRBJ1-6; D is unresolved. The CDR3 is 18 residues long. Trimming removed 3 bases from V and 0 bases from J, with 15 bases in between. Germline V gives CDR1 MNHEY, CDR2 SMNVEV (reference sequence). The CDR3 coding sequence is TGTGCCAGCAGTTTTGGGGTCGGCGCCAGCTCCTATAATTCACCCCTCCACTTT. Translated: CASSFGVGASSYNSPLHF.

The V and J genes are TRBV27 and TRBJ1-5, with D unclear. Trimming removed 7 bases at V and 0 bases at J, with 10 bases between. The CDR3 contains 14 residues. Looked up from germline, CDR1 is MNHEY and CDR2 is SMNVEV (reference sequence). This chain's CDR3 is CASKKLDSNQPQHF. In DNA, the CDR3 is TGTGCCAGCAAAAAACTTGATAGCAATCAGCCCCAGCATTTT.

The CDR3 nucleotides are TGTGCCAGCAGGGTACAGATAACTAATGAAAAACTGTTTTTT. As protein: CASRVQITNEKLFF. V gene TRBV6-1 combines with J gene TRBJ1-4; no clear D gene. The CDR3 runs 14 residues. V lost 6 bases, J lost 1 base, and 9 bases lay in between. Germline CDR1 and CDR2: MNHNS and SASEGT.

The chain recombines TRBV11-2 with TRBJ2-7; 8 bases agree with TRBD2. Germline CDR1 is SGHAT and CDR2 is FQNNGV. V shed 6 bases, J shed 1 base, and the junction held 5 bases outside the gene matches. The CDR3 has 14 amino acids. The CDR3 nucleotides are TGTGCCAGCAGTCGGGGGGGCCTGTCCTACGAGCAGTACGTC. It encodes CASSRGGLSYEQYV.

The chain uses TRBV2 and TRBJ1-2; TRBD1 matches at 8 bases. This CDR3 is 15 amino acids long. Trimming cost V 4 bases and J 2 bases; bases outside gene matches: 6. Germline lookup yields CDR1 SNHLY and CDR2 FYNNEI. This CDR3 reads CASSVAGQGNYGYTF. The CDR3 DNA follows: TGTGCCAGCAGTGTGGCCGGACAGGGCAACTATGGCTACACCTTC.

The chain has TRBV27 and TRBJ1-5, with 7 bases matching TRBD1. The V and J ends lost 5 bases and 3 bases, in that order; junction bases with no gene match: 7. The germline V gene encodes CDR1 MNHEY and CDR2 SMNVEV (reference sequence). The CDR3 is made up of 15 amino acids. As DNA, the CDR3 is TGTGCCAGCAGTAGAGGCAGGGGGGTCAATCAGCCCCAGCATTTT. Translation: CASSRGRGVNQPQHF.

This chain links TRBV11-2 with TRBJ1-4, with 8 bases lining up with TRBD1. With 5 bases clipped from V and 8 bases from J, the junction kept 4 bases outside the gene matches. The CDR3 contains 13 residues. Germline V gene data show CDR1 as SGHAT and CDR2 as FQNNGV. CDR3 in amino acids: CASSRGQGEKLFF. The CDR3, as DNA: TGTGCCAGCAGCCGCGGACAGGGCGAAAAACTGTTTTTT.

The chain recombines TRBV4-1 with TRBJ2-5; D is undetermined. Germline V gives CDR1 MGHRA, CDR2 YSYEKL. The CDR3 is 13 residues long. The ends were cut back, 1 base at V and 4 bases at J, with 7 bases in the middle. Here the CDR3 DNA reads TGCGCCAGCAGCCAAGTCCACACAGAGACCCAGTACTTC. Protein: CASSQVHTETQYF.

The rearrangement links TRBV5-5 to TRBJ1-3; perhaps TRBD1 as D (5 bases). Trimming stripped 0 bases from V and 2 bases from J, with 12 bases between. This CDR3 is built from 16 residues. Germline assignment: CDR1 SGHKS and CDR2 YYEKEE (reference sequence). This CDR3 is CASSLVQGSAGNTIYF. The CDR3 coding sequence is TGTGCCAGCAGCTTGGTTCAGGGTTCTGCTGGAAACACCATATATTTT.

This clone appeared once. This sequence joins TRBV19 and TRBJ2-1, with 9 bases aligning to TRBD1. J gave up 6 bases and V 6 bases, and 6 bases lay outside the gene matches. The CDR3 runs to 14 residues. CDR1 is LNHDA and CDR2 is SQIVND in the germline V gene (reference sequence). The CDR3 loop is CASSRDRVGNEQFF. The CDR3 nucleotides are TGTGCCAGTAGCCGGGACAGGGTAGGCAATGAGCAGTTCTTC.

The CDR3 DNA reads TGCGCCAGCAGCTGGGACGGACAGGGCTATGAAAAACTGTTTTTT. Encoded protein: CASSWDGQGYEKLFF. This chain connects TRBV5-1 to TRBJ1-4; 8 positions match TRBD1. In germline, CDR1 is SGHRS, CDR2 YFSETQ. The CDR3 length is 15 residues. With V trimmed by 3 bases and J by 6 bases, 7 bases remained unmatched.

In nucleotides, the CDR3 is TGTGCCAGCAGCTTACAATTGGGCACCGGGGAGCTGTTTTTT. This gives the protein CASSLQLGTGELFF. The chain is built from TRBV11-2 and TRBJ2-2, with D unresolved. The CDR3 runs to 14 residues. The germline V and J ends were trimmed by 2 bases and 4 bases, with 8 bases remaining between them. Germline values: CDR1 SGHAT, CDR2 FQNNGV.

V and J are TRBV7-3 and TRBJ2-7, with TRBD1 identical over 7 bases. Germline values: CDR1 SGHTA, CDR2 FQGTGA. The CDR3 covers 15 residues. V lost 5 bases to trimming and J lost 1 base; unmatched junction nucleotides: 8. This CDR3 reads CASSPRGGASYEQYF. CDR3 bases: TGTGCCAGCAGCCCCCGAGGGGGCGCGTCCTACGAGCAGTACTTC.

The CDR3 sequence is CASIEEPPYGYTF. In DNA form, the CDR3 reads TGTGCCAGCATAGAGGAGCCCCCCTATGGCTACACCTTC. V is TRBV6-5 and J is TRBJ1-2; unclear D gene. This CDR3 comprises 13 residues. V lost 7 bases, J lost 4 bases, and 13 bases lay in between. Per the germline V gene, CDR1 is MNHEY and CDR2 is SVGAGI.

This clone was seen a handful of times. This rearrangement joins TRBV7-6 to TRBJ2-5; D may be TRBD1 or TRBD2 (5 bases each). CDR1 and CDR2 (germline): SGHVS, FNYEAQ. V shed 5 bases and J shed 11 bases, with 15 bases lying between them. CDR3 length equals 12 residues. The chain's CDR3 is CASSHPGTPQYF. The CDR3 DNA reads as TGTGCCAGCAGCCATCCCGGGACCCCGCAGTACTTC.

The CDR3, as DNA: TGTGCCAGCAGCTCCCCGGGACAGGGAATAGCCCATTACGAGCAGTACTTC. It is translated as CASSSPGQGIAHYEQYF. The rearrangement links TRBV7-9 to TRBJ2-7, with 9 bases lining up with TRBD1. Losses at the gene ends were 4 bases for V and 4 bases for J; bases not matched to a gene: 14. This CDR3 spans 17 amino acids. CDR1 and CDR2 from the germline V gene are SEHNR and FQNEAQ (reference sequence).

CDR3 sequence reads: CASSATESNTEAFF. CDR3 in DNA: TGCGCCAGCAGTGCGACGGAATCGAACACTGAAGCTTTCTTT. The V and J genes are TRBV10-1 and TRBJ1-1; D remains unclear. CDR3 length: 14 residues. Germline V lookup: CDR1 WNHNN, CDR2 SYGVQD (reference sequence). V was clipped by 4 bases and J by 1 base, with 10 bases between them.